This TCR beta chain was sequenced for a study of technical replicates of blood from several donors. Data came from immunoSEQ multiplex PCR; TCRdb stores just in-frame clones and leaves some out. The repertoire holds 60,000 to 80,000 clones, 85% to 95% seen once, with about 0.4% in the top ten. Trimming stripped 3 bases from V and 3 bases from J, with 9 bases between. CDR1 and CDR2 from the germline V gene are MGHDK and SYGVNS. The CDR3 loop spans 15 amino acids. This receptor was identified in a human donor in good health. The sample comprised T cells isolated from PBMCs. V and J are TRBV25-1 and TRBJ2-6; no clear D. CDR3 protein: CASSEEIGGANVLTF. CDR3 DNA sequence: TGTGCCAGCAGTGAGGAGATTGGTGGGGCCAACGTCCTGACTTTC.